The source of this T cell receptor (beta chain) is a study of tumor and adjacent non-tumor tissue in lung cancer. Study results and caveats: Compared with tumor, normal lung showed significantly lower TCR diversity.

A modified ARM-PCR protocol with three rounds of nested PCR amplified TCRbeta. MiXCR was run by TCRdb on the multiplex PCR reads, yielding one entry per CDR3 protein. The sample yields about 85,000 distinct CDR3 sequences, approximately 57% seen once. With respect to this clonotype: Its specificity is unknown. A much larger clone lies a single base off, so this may be a read error. Since the CDR3 does not end with the conserved phenylalanine or tryptophan, this likely comes from a read error. No DNA is shown, since the ends of the CDR3 on it are uncertain; the CDR3 is the one TCRdb lists.

The germline V gene encodes CDR1 KGHSH and CDR2 LQKENI. The CDR3 is 12 residues long, ends included. No cell sorting was done before RNA was extracted from the tissue. This rearrangement joins TRBV18 to TRBJ2-1. The receptor comes from a man between 65 and 79 years old with non-small cell lung cancer. The sequenced sample consisted of lung tumor tissue. The CDR3 loop is CASSWGRNEHFL.